The source of this T cell receptor (beta chain) is a study of patients and donors after allogeneic stem cell transplantation. This clonotype was detected a few times. The CDR3 contains 15 residues. V was trimmed by 2 bases and J by 1 base, leaving 9 bases between them. Germline CDR1 and CDR2: SGHRS and YFSETQ. MiXCR was run by TCRdb on the RT-PCR reads, yielding one entry per CDR3 protein. The sample carries roughly 250,000 distinct CDR3 sequences, over 12% recorded once. Sequencing used blood, either unsorted or a sorted T cell fraction (not recorded which). This TCR derives from a human donor who was either an allogeneic HSCT recipient or a stem cell or donor lymphocyte infusion donor (not recorded which). It is not recorded whose cells these are; they may come from a transplant donor. The chain links TRBV5-1 to TRBJ1-4; D is unresolved. Here the CDR3 reads CASSFGERTNEKLFF. The CDR3 bases are TGCGCCAGCAGCTTCGGCGAGAGAACTAATGAAAAACTGTTTTTT. The variable domain in full, completed from reference TRBV5-1 and TRBJ1-4, reads KAGVTQTPRYLIKTRGQQVTLSCSPISGHRSVSWYQQTPGQGLQFLFEYFSETQRNKGNFPGRFSGRQFSNSRSEMNVSTLELGDSALYLCASSFGERTNEKLFFGSGTQLSVL.